The 32 T cell receptor beta chains given below trace back to one sample, sequenced in a study of blood T cell repertoires in COVID-19. Only in-frame clones appear in the TCRdb table, and some are missing; sequencing was by immunoSEQ multiplex PCR. The repertoire consists of some 200,000 clones, with about 80% occurring once and the leading ten covering roughly 2.4%. Sequencing was performed on peripheral blood. All receptors derive from a woman in her fifties or sixties with acute or convalescent COVID-19.

In DNA, the CDR3 is TGCAGCGTTGAGCCACAGGGGGCCCGCACAGATACGCAGTATTTT. This codes for CSVEPQGARTDTQYF. This chain uses TRBV29-1 with TRBJ2-3; 9 bases map to TRBD1. The CDR3 is 15 amino acids. The ends lost 3 bases at V and 1 base at J; junction bases unmatched: 5. Germline values: CDR1 SQVTM, CDR2 ANQGSEA.

The rearrangement uses TRBV7-2 and TRBJ1-1, with D unresolved. Germline V lookup: CDR1 SGHTA, CDR2 FQGNSA. Trimming removed 5 bases at V and 1 base at J, with 8 bases between. This CDR3 has 13 residues. The CDR3 loop reads CASSVTWNTEAFF. CDR3 bases: TGTGCCAGCAGCGTTACATGGAACACTGAAGCTTTCTTT.

This clone is a singleton in its sample. This chain links TRBV6-5 with TRBJ1-1; D gene uncertain. This CDR3 spans 14 amino acids. V was trimmed by 3 bases and J by 1 base, leaving 9 bases between them. The germline V gene encodes CDR1 MNHEY and CDR2 SVGAGI. CDR3 bases: TGTGCCAGCAGTTATAGTGCAGGGAACACTGAAGCTTTCTTT. This codes for CASSYSAGNTEAFF.

The gene calls are TRBV6-2 or TRBV6-3 and TRBJ1-6; 11 bases agree with TRBD1. This CDR3 has 19 amino acids. The germline CDR1 and CDR2 sequences are MNHEY and SVGEGT. V trimming: 5 bases; J trimming: 0 bases; junction bases outside the gene matches: 9. CDR3 region: CASSLDPGQGDSYNSPLHF. Written as DNA, the CDR3 is TGTGCCAGCAGTCTCGACCCGGGACAGGGGGACTCCTATAATTCACCCCTCCACTTT.

The chain employs TRBV7-3 and TRBJ1-2; a possible D gene is TRBD1 (6 bases). The CDR3 is made up of 14 amino acids. With 4 bases removed from V and 6 bases from J, the gap between germline ends came to 15 bases. Germline V gives CDR1 SGHTA, CDR2 FQGTGA. The CDR3 nucleotides read TGTGCCAGCAGCTCCGGCCCTTGGGGGCATGGCTACACCTTC. This sequence encodes CASSSGPWGHGYTF.

The chain links TRBV6-2 or TRBV6-3 to TRBJ1-5; 8 bases fit TRBD1. V trimming: 6 bases; J trimming: 4 bases; junction bases outside the gene matches: 5. The CDR3 extends over 14 amino acids. The germline V gene has CDR1 MNHEY and CDR2 SVGEGT. The CDR3 spells CASSRGPGNQPQHF. The DNA of the CDR3 is TGTGCCAGCAGCAGGGGGCCTGGTAATCAGCCCCAGCATTTT.

In this sample, this clone turned up a few times. The chain uses TRBV7-2 and TRBJ1-6; maybe TRBD1 (6 bases). Germline CDR1 and CDR2: SGHTA and FQGNSA. The germline V and J ends were trimmed by 4 bases and 8 bases, with 15 bases remaining between them. The CDR3 has 15 residues. The CDR3, as DNA: TGTGCCAGCAGCTCCCGGACAGCGGACCATTCACCCCTCCACTTT. Protein sequence: CASSSRTADHSPLHF.

This clone was observed a handful of times. The V call is TRBV11-2, the J call TRBJ1-5; D not certain. Between the trimmed V and J ends, which lost 2 bases and 5 bases, there was a span of 7 bases. The CDR3 runs 13 residues. Germline V gene data show CDR1 as SGHAT and CDR2 as FQNNGV. The CDR3 DNA reads TGTGCCAGCAGCTTATCAAGCTATCAGCCCCAGCATTTT. Amino acid sequence: CASSLSSYQPQHF. Complete variable domain (other parts from reference TRBV11-2 and TRBJ1-5): EAGVAQSPRYKIIEKRQSVAFWCNPISGHATLYWYQQILGQGPKLLIQFQNNGVVDDSQLPKDRFSAERLKGVDSTLKIQPAKLEDSAVYLCASSLSSYQPQHFGDGTRLSIL.

V usage is TRBV19 and J usage is TRBJ1-5; D may be TRBD1 (5 bases). Germline V gene lookup returns CDR1 LNHDA and CDR2 SQIVND (reference sequence). Trimming left V 2 bases short and J 7 bases short, with 18 bases between. This CDR3 has 16 amino acids. In DNA, the CDR3 is TGTGCCAGTAGTATACCGGGGGGTGCAACCGGCCAGCCCCAGCATTTT. Amino acid sequence: CASSIPGGATGQPQHF.

In its sample, this clone was seen many times. The same CDR3 also results from other DNA sequences found in this sample. This sequence joins TRBV11-2 and TRBJ1-1; 10 positions match TRBD1. The germline V gene encodes CDR1 SGHAT and CDR2 FQNNGV. The CDR3 length is 14 residues. With V trimmed by 1 base and J by 4 bases, 0 bases remained unmatched. The CDR3 coding sequence is TGTGCCAGCAGCTTAGGACAGGGGGCCACTGAAGCTTTCTTT. It is translated as CASSLGQGATEAFF.

Points on this clone: This sample includes further DNA sequences coding for the same CDR3. This sequence joins TRBV2 and TRBJ1-2, with a tentative D call TRBD1 (5 bases). The CDR3 extends over 13 amino acids. Trimming removed 5 bases from V and 1 base from J, with 8 bases in between. Germline CDR1 reads SNHLY; CDR2 reads FYNNEI. CDR3 sequence reads: CASSPDSNYGYTF. Here the CDR3 DNA reads TGTGCCAGCAGTCCCGACAGTAACTATGGCTACACCTTC.

This chain connects TRBV30 to TRBJ2-7; TRBD1 aligns across 7 bases. The V gene end was trimmed by 4 bases and the J gene end by 6 bases; junction bases not matched to a gene: 9. This CDR3 has 13 residues. The germline gives CDR1 GTSNPN, CDR2 SVGIG (reference sequence). CDR3 protein: CAWMGTAEFEQYF. The DNA for the CDR3 is TGTGCCTGGATGGGGACAGCCGAGTTCGAGCAGTACTTC.

The V gene is TRBV27, the J gene TRBJ2-1; no clear D. Germline V CDR1 and CDR2: MNHEY, SMNVEV (reference sequence). The CDR3 has 16 amino acids. V was clipped by 8 bases and J by 4 bases, with 21 bases between them. As DNA, the CDR3 is TGTGCCAGCCCCCGACTGCCGAACCCAGCTTACAATGAGCAGTTCTTC. As protein: CASPRLPNPAYNEQFF.

V is TRBV23-1 and J is TRBJ2-5, with D tentatively TRBD2 (7 bases). TRBV23-1 is filed as an ORF, its function uncertain. CDR3 length: 17 amino acids. As DNA, the CDR3 is TGCGTAGCTCCGTTGGGCGGGGGCCCAACCGACCAAGAGACCCAGTACTTC. Its translation is CVAPLGGGPTDQETQYF.

V gene TRBV27 combines with J gene TRBJ1-2; D gene ambiguous. V was clipped by 2 bases and J by 0 bases, with 4 bases between them. This CDR3 is 13 amino acids long. Germline CDR1 is MNHEY and CDR2 is SMNVEV (reference sequence). The CDR3 DNA is TGTGCCAGCAGTTTAACTACTAACTATGGCTACACCTTC. It encodes CASSLTTNYGYTF.

This chain joins TRBV10-1 and TRBJ1-3; D unresolved. The CDR3 covers 15 residues. V dropped 7 bases and J dropped 0 bases, with 13 bases sitting between them. Germline-derived CDR1 and CDR2 are WNHNN and SYGVQD (reference sequence). The DNA for the CDR3 is TGCGCCAGCATAGCCCTACAAGGCTCTGGAAACACCATATATTTT. Amino acids: CASIALQGSGNTIYF.

The gene calls are TRBV10-3 and TRBJ1-5, with no clear D. This CDR3 spans 15 amino acids. With 10 bases removed from V and 1 base from J, the gap between germline ends came to 17 bases. Germline CDR1 ENHRY, CDR2 SYGVKD. CDR3 DNA sequence: TGTGCCAGCGGGGAGAGGCCGGAAAGCAATCAGCCCCAGCATTTT. Translated, it gives CASGERPESNQPQHF.

The rearrangement uses TRBV6-5 and TRBJ2-3; no clear D gene. Germline loops: CDR1 MNHEY, CDR2 SVGAGI. Trimming took off 4 bases at V and 1 base at J, with 6 bases between the two ends. There are 13 residues in the CDR3. For the CDR3, the DNA is TGTGCCAGCAGTTCCGCAGGCACAGATACGCAGTATTTT. Its translation is CASSSAGTDTQYF.

The chain links TRBV19 to TRBJ1-6, with D perhaps TRBD1 (6 bases). V gave up 11 bases and J gave up 7 bases, with 12 bases separating them. The CDR3 runs 12 residues. Per the germline V gene, CDR1 is LNHDA and CDR2 is SQIVND (reference sequence). For the CDR3, the DNA is TGTGCCGGAAGAACAGGGAATTCACCCCTCCACTTT. Protein product: CAGRTGNSPLHF. The full variable domain, rest sourced from reference TRBV19 and TRBJ1-6, is DGGITQSPKYLFRKEGQNVTLSCEQNLNHDAMYWYRQDPGQGLRLIYYSQIVNDFQKGDIAEGYSVSREKKESFPLTVTSAQKNPTAFYLCAGRTGNSPLHFGNGTRLTVT.

A single count supports this clone. This rearrangement joins TRBV19 to TRBJ2-3; a possible D gene is TRBD2 (7 bases). Germline CDR1 is LNHDA and CDR2 is SQIVND (reference sequence). The ends were cut back, 6 bases at V and 5 bases at J, with 18 bases in the middle. CDR3 length: 15 residues. CDR3: CASSPLGGARDTQYF. In DNA, the CDR3 is TGTGCCAGTAGCCCATTGGGGGGGGCCCGAGATACGCAGTATTTT.

This clone came up once. The chain joins TRBV5-6 to TRBJ2-2; 8 bases agree with TRBD1. CDR3 length: 16 amino acids. The V gene's germline CDR1 is SGHDT and CDR2 YYEEEE. The V segment lost 9 bases and the J segment 0 bases; nucleotides outside the gene matches: 10. CDR3 residues: CANQDRVAANTGELFF. In DNA, the CDR3 is TGTGCCAACCAGGACAGGGTGGCCGCGAACACCGGGGAGCTGTTTTTT. Using reference TRBV5-6 and TRBJ2-2 for the parts outside the CDR3, the full variable domain is DAGVTQSPTHLIKTRGQQVTLRCSPKSGHDTVSWYQQALGQGPQFIFQYYEEEERQRGNFPDRFSGHQFPNYSSELNVNALLLGDSALYLCANQDRVAANTGELFFGEGSRLTVL.

The chain has TRBV7-3 and TRBJ1-1, with D uncertain. The germline gives CDR1 SGHTA, CDR2 FQGTGA. The V gene lost 1 base and the J gene lost 1 base, with 7 bases spanning the gap. The CDR3 has 14 residues. Written as DNA, the CDR3 is TGTGCCAGCAGCTTAAGTTCAGGGAACACTGAAGCTTTCTTT. Translating gives CASSLSSGNTEAFF. The entire variable domain, with the rest obtained from reference TRBV7-3 and TRBJ1-1, is as follows: GAGVSQTPSNKVTEKGKYVELRCDPISGHTALYWYRQSLGQGPEFLIYFQGTGAADDSGLPNDRFFAVRPEGSVSTLKIQRTERGDSAVYLCASSLSSGNTEAFFGQGTRLTVV.

The chain uses TRBV5-1 and TRBJ2-7; TRBD1 aligns across 7 bases. V was clipped by 1 base and J by 7 bases; unmatched bases: 5. The CDR3 has 13 amino acids. CDR1 SGHRS and CDR2 YFSETQ come from the germline V gene. The CDR3 is CASSLTGTVEQYF. CDR3 nucleotide sequence: TGCGCCAGCAGCTTGACAGGGACAGTAGAGCAGTACTTC. The full variable domain, its missing parts supplied by reference TRBV5-1 and TRBJ2-7, is KAGVTQTPRYLIKTRGQQVTLSCSPISGHRSVSWYQQTPGQGLQFLFEYFSETQRNKGNFPGRFSGRQFSNSRSEMNVSTLELGDSALYLCASSLTGTVEQYFGPGTRLTVT.

The genes are TRBV5-5 and TRBJ1-4, with 9 bases that match TRBD1. The ends lost 0 bases at V and 4 bases at J; junction bases unmatched: 4. CDR3 length equals 16 residues. The germline CDR1 and CDR2 sequences are SGHKS and YYEKEE (reference sequence). The chain's CDR3 is CASSLVGTGINEKLFF. The CDR3 coding sequence is TGTGCCAGCAGCTTGGTAGGGACAGGGATTAATGAAAAACTGTTTTTT.

The rearrangement links TRBV13 to TRBJ2-6, with 8 bases matching TRBD1. V gave up 0 bases and J gave up 0 bases; unmatched junction bases: 4. The CDR3 covers 18 residues. Germline CDR1 is PRHDT and CDR2 is FYEKMQ (reference sequence). In DNA form, the CDR3 reads TGTGCCAGCAGCTTAGGCCGGGACAGGCGCTCTGGGGCCAACGTCCTGACTTTC. Protein product: CASSLGRDRRSGANVLTF.

This clone was counted once. V and J are TRBV5-1 and TRBJ1-5; 8 bases fit TRBD1. Looked up from germline, CDR1 is SGHRS and CDR2 is YFSETQ. Trimming took 4 bases from V and 6 from J; bases not matched to a gene: 6. The CDR3 has 14 residues. Here the CDR3 DNA reads TGCGCCAGCAGCCTCAGGGGGCAGGGTCAGCCCCAGCATTTT. Its protein is CASSLRGQGQPQHF.

The rearrangement uses TRBV29-1 and TRBJ1-6; 9 positions agree with TRBD1. The CDR3 is 16 amino acids. Germline V gives CDR1 SQVTM, CDR2 ANQGSEA. V dropped 1 base and J dropped 11; count of bases not matched to a gene: 12. In nucleotides, the CDR3 is TGCAGCGTTGAAGCCAAGGCCGGACAGGGGTTTCCACCCCTCCACTTT. As protein: CSVEAKAGQGFPPLHF.

The chain joins TRBV6-1 to TRBJ1-3; D uncertain. The CDR3 is made up of 13 amino acids. V was clipped by 2 bases and J by 3 bases, with 5 bases between them. Per the germline V gene, CDR1 is MNHNS and CDR2 is SASEGT. The CDR3 DNA reads as TGTGCCAGCAGTGAATTAATTGGAAACACCATATATTTT. This sequence encodes CASSELIGNTIYF.

The gene calls are TRBV7-2 and TRBJ2-7; 8 nucleotides line up with TRBD2. CDR1 is SGHTA and CDR2 is FQGNSA in the germline V gene. Trimming cost V 5 bases and J 9 bases; bases outside gene matches: 12. The CDR3 length is 14 residues. This chain's CDR3 is CASSQVAGPVGQYF. As DNA, the CDR3 is TGTGCCAGCAGCCAAGTAGCGGGACCCGTTGGGCAGTACTTC.

The J gene is TRBJ1-2, the V gene TRBV9; 7 positions match TRBD1. This CDR3 comprises 12 residues. Germline CDR1 SGDLS, CDR2 YYNGEE. The V segment lost 3 bases and the J segment 4 bases; nucleotides outside the gene matches: 0. CDR3 nucleotide sequence: TGTGCCAGCAGCGACAGGGGCTATGGCTACACCTTC. It codes for CASSDRGYGYTF.

The chain is built from TRBV4-3 and TRBJ1-1, with D maybe TRBD1 (6 bases). The germline V gene has CDR1 LGHNA and CDR2 YSLEER. The CDR3 spans 15 residues. V was pared by 3 bases and J by 1 base, with 12 bases between. In DNA, the CDR3 is TGCGCCAGCAGCCAGAGGGGAGGGGGGAACACTGAAGCTTTCTTT. This sequence encodes CASSQRGGGNTEAFF.

This chain links TRBV18 with TRBJ2-7, with D possibly TRBD1 on 6 matching bases. Germline values: CDR1 KGHSH, CDR2 LQKENI. This CDR3 is built from 13 residues. V shed 3 bases and J shed 6 bases, with 12 bases lying between them. The CDR3 reads CASSPHPDSEQYF. In DNA, the CDR3 is TGTGCCAGCTCACCCCACCCGGACAGCGAGCAGTACTTC. The full variable domain, rest sourced from reference TRBV18 and TRBJ2-7, is NAGVMQNPRHLVRRRGQEARLRCSPMKGHSHVYWYRQLPEEGLKFMVYLQKENIIDESGMPKERFSAEFPKEGPSILRIQQVVRGDSAAYFCASSPHPDSEQYFGPGTRLTVT.